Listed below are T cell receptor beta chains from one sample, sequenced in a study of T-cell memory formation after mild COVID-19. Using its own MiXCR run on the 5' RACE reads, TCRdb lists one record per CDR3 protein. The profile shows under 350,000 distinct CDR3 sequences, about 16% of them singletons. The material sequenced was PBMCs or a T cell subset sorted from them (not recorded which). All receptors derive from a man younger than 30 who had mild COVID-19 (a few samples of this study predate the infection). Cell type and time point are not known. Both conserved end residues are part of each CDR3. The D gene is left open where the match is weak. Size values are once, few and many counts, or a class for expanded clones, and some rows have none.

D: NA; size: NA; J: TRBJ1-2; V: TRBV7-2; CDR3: CASRPPGLNYGYTF; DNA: TGTGCCAGCAGACCTCCGGGGCTAAACTATGGCTACACCTTC
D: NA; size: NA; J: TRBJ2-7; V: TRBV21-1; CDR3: CASSRGLAGGPGTYEQYF; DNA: TGTGCCAGCAGCAGGGGCCTAGCGGGGGGGCCAGGGACCTACGAGCAGTACTTC
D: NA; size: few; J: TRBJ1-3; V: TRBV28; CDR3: CASSSTGIDTIYF; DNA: TGTGCCAGCAGCTCGACAGGAATTGACACCATATATTTT
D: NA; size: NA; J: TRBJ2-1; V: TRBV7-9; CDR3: CASSFWAVRNEQFF; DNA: TGTGCCAGCAGCTTTTGGGCAGTTCGAAATGAGCAGTTCTTC
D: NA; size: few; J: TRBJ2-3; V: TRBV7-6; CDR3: CASSPRRSTDTQYF; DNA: TGTGCCAGCAGCCCGCGACGGAGCACAGATACGCAGTATTTT
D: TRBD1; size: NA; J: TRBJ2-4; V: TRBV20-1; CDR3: CSAWTGGENIQYF; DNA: TGCAGTGCTTGGACAGGGGGGGAAAACATTCAGTACTTC
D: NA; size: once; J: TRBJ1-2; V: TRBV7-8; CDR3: CASSLAGGNYGYTF; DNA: TGTGCCAGCAGCTTAGCTGGGGGGAACTATGGCTACACCTTC
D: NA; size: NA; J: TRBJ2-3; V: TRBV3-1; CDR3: CASSQETSRVDTQYF; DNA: TGTGCCAGCAGCCAAGAGACCAGCAGGGTTGATACGCAGTATTTT
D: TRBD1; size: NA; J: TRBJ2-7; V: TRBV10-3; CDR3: CAISEQGRYEQYF; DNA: TGTGCCATCAGTGAACAGGGGCGCTACGAGCAGTACTTC
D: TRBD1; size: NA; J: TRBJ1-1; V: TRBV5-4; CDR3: CASSFDLPATGGNTEALF; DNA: TGTGCCAGCAGCTTTGATCTTCCCGCGACAGGGGGGAACACTGAAGCTTTATTT
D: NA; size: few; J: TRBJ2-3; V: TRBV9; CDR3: CASSVFTDTQYF; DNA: TGTGCCAGCAGCGTTTTTACAGATACGCAGTATTTT
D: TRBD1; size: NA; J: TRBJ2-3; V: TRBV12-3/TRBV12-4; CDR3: CASSRQGDTQYF; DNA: TGTGCCAGCAGTAGACAGGGCGATACGCAGTATTTT
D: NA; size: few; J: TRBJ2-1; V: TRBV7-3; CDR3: CASSSRASRYNEQFF; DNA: TGTGCCAGCAGCTCAAGGGCTAGTCGCTACAATGAGCAGTTCTTC
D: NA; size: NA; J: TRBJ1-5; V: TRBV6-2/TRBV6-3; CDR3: CASSAAGHSNQPQHF; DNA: TGTGCCAGCAGCGCCGCAGGGCATAGCAATCAGCCCCAGCATTTT
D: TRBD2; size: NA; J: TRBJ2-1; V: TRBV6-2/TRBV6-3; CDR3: CASSYGAGDEQFF; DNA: TGTGCCAGCAGTTACGGGGCGGGGGATGAGCAGTTCTTC
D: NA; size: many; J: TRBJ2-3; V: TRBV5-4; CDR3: CASSLVTGRDTQYF; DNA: TGTGCCAGCAGCTTGGTTACGGGAAGGGATACGCAGTATTTT
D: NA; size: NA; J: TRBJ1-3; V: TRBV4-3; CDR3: CASSQDQGSNTIYF; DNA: TGCGCCAGCAGCCAAGATCAGGGTTCAAACACCATATATTTT
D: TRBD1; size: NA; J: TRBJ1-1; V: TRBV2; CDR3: CASSEWTGVDTEAFF; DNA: TGTGCCAGCAGTGAATGGACAGGGGTGGACACTGAAGCTTTCTTT
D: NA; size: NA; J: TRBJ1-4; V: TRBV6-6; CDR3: CASSYSDYNEKLFF; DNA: TGTGCCAGCAGCTACAGCGACTATAATGAAAAACTGTTTTTT
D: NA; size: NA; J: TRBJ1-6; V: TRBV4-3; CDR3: CASSQRVWGLGNSPLHF; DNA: TGCGCCAGCAGCCAAAGGGTCTGGGGTCTGGGCAATTCACCCCTCCACTTT
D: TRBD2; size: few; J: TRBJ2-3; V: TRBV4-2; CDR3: CASSQDGGVDTQYF; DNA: TGTGCCAGCAGCCAAGATGGGGGGGTTGATACGCAGTATTTT
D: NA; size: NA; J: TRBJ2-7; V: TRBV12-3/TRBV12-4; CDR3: CASSLVGAEQYF; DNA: TGTGCCAGCAGTTTGGTGGGAGCCGAGCAGTACTTC
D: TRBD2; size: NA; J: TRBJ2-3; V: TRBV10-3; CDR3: CAIKKRGESTDTQYF; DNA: TGTGCCATCAAGAAGCGGGGGGAAAGTACAGATACGCAGTATTTT
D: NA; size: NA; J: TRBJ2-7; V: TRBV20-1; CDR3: CSARDRIASYEQYF; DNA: TGCAGTGCGCGAGACAGGATAGCCTCCTACGAGCAGTACTTC
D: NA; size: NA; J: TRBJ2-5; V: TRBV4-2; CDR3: CASSQGDGTGAGGQETQYF; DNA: TGTGCCAGCAGCCAAGGGGACGGGACGGGCGCAGGAGGGCAAGAGACCCAGTACTTC
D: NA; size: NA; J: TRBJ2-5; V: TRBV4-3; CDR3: CASSQVARETQYF; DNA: TGCGCCAGCAGCCAAGTTGCTCGGGAGACCCAGTACTTC
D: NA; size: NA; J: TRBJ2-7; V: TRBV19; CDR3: CASRGRDSYEQYF; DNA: TGTGCCAGTAGGGGCAGGGACTCCTACGAGCAGTACTTC
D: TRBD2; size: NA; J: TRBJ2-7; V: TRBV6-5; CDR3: CASSWTSGAFSEQYF; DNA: TGTGCCAGCAGTTGGACTAGCGGGGCTTTCTCCGAGCAGTACTTC
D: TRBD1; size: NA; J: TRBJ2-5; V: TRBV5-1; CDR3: CASSFPGTAQETQYF; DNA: TGCGCCAGCAGCTTCCCGGGGACAGCCCAAGAGACCCAGTACTTC
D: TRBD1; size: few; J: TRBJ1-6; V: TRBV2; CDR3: CASMAGGNSPLHF; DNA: TGTGCCAGCATGGCAGGGGGTAATTCACCCCTCCACTTT
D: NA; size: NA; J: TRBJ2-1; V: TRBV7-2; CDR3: CASSLDPLGLASYEQFF; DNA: TGTGCCAGCAGCTTAGATCCCCTCGGACTTGCGTCCTATGAGCAGTTCTTC
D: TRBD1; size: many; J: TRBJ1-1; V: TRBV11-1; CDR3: CASSAPPQGREAFF; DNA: TGTGCCAGCAGCGCACCCCCACAGGGGAGGGAAGCTTTCTTT
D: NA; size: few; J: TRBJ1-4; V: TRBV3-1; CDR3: CASSFRLGEKLFF; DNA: TGTGCCAGCAGTTTCCGGTTGGGTGAAAAACTGTTTTTT
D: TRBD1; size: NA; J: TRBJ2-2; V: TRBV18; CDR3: CASSPIRGREVNTGELFF; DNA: TGTGCCAGCTCACCAATCAGGGGGAGAGAGGTGAACACCGGGGAGCTGTTTTTT
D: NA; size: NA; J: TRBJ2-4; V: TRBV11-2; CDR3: CASSLELGFSKNIQYF; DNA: TGTGCCAGCAGCTTAGAGTTAGGGTTTTCCAAAAACATTCAGTACTTC
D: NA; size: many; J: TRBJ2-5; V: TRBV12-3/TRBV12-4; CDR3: CASSRDFTGTQYF; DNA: TGTGCCAGCAGCCGGGACTTTACTGGGACCCAGTACTTC
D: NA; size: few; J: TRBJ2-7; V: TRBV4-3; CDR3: CASSQLPGDNYEQYF; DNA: TGCGCCAGCAGCCAGTTGCCAGGGGATAATTACGAGCAGTACTTC
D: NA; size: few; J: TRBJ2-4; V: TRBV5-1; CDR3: CASSLEGAGVENIQYF; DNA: TGCGCCAGCAGCTTAGAGGGCGCGGGTGTCGAAAACATTCAGTACTTC
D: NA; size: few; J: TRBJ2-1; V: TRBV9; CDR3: CASSINGYNEQFF; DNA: TGTGCCAGCAGCATTAACGGGTACAATGAGCAGTTCTTC
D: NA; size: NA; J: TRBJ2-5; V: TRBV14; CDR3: CASSQGWREETQYF; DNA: TGTGCCAGCAGCCAAGGGTGGCGGGAAGAGACCCAGTACTTC
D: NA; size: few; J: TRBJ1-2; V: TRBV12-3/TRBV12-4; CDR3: CASSPGAGHTF; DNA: TGTGCCAGCAGCCCAGGGGCAGGGCACACCTTC
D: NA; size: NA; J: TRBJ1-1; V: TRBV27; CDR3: CASSSARRGLVWNTEAFF; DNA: TGTGCCAGCAGTTCCGCTAGGAGGGGTCTCGTTTGGAACACTGAAGCTTTCTTT
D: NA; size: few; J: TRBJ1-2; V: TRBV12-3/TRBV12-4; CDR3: CASSVGQGSTYGYTF; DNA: TGTGCCAGCAGTGTTGGGCAGGGGAGTACCTATGGCTACACCTTC
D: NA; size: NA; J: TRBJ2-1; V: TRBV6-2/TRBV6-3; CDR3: CASSYGLVNEQFF; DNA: TGTGCCAGCAGTTACGGACTCGTAAATGAGCAGTTCTTC
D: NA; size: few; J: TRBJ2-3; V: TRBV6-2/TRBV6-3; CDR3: CATRRLDTQYF; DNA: TGTGCCACCAGGAGGTTAGATACGCAGTATTTT
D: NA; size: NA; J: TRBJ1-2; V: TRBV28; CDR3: CASTPSGRGGYTF; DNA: TGTGCCAGCACTCCCTCCGGGCGCGGGGGCTACACCTTC
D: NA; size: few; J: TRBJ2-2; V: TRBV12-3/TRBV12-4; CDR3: CASSPLRGTGELFF; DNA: TGTGCCAGCAGTCCCCTGCGGGGAACCGGGGAGCTGTTTTTT
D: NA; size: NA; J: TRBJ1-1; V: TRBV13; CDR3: CASRGARGGDTEAFF; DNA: TGTGCCAGCAGAGGAGCGCGGGGCGGGGACACTGAAGCTTTCTTT